The 27 T cell receptor beta chains listed next were all sequenced from one sample in a study of neurological immune-mediated disorders. TCRdb reprocessed the 5' RACE reads with MiXCR, giving one entry per CDR3 protein. The sample includes tens of thousands of distinct CDR3 sequences, roughly 14% of them seen just once. The sample was PBMCs. These TCRs come from a woman aged 50 to 60 with HTLV-1-associated myelopathy (HAM/TSP).

This clonotype has a count of ten or more. The V and J genes are TRBV6-2 or TRBV6-3 and TRBJ2-3; D gene unclear. The CDR3 has 14 amino acids. Trimming left V 5 bases short and J 0 bases short, with 9 bases between. Germline CDR1 reads MNHEY; CDR2 reads SVGEGT. The CDR3 protein is CASSPSTSTDTQYF. The DNA for the CDR3 is TGTGCCAGCAGTCCCTCGACTAGCACAGATACGCAGTATTTT.

This clonotype was counted a few times. The V call is TRBV3-1, the J call TRBJ1-1, with 7 bases fitting TRBD1. Germline assignment: CDR1 LGHDT and CDR2 YNNKEL (reference sequence). V gave up 4 bases and J gave up 0 bases; unmatched junction bases: 5. The CDR3 totals 15 residues. CDR3 amino acids: CASSPRQGMNTEAFF. The CDR3 bases are TGTGCCAGCAGCCCTCGACAGGGAATGAACACTGAAGCTTTCTTT. Full variable domain (remainder filled in from reference TRBV3-1 and TRBJ1-1): DTAVSQTPKYLVTQMGNDKSIKCEQNLGHDTMYWYKQDSKKFLKIMFSYNNKELIINETVPNRFSPKSPDKAHLNLHINSLELGDSAVYFCASSPRQGMNTEAFFGQGTRLTVV.

Turning to this clonotype: The germline gene is not matched at one end of the junction; a read error may be the cause. The chain recombines TRBV4-3 with TRBJ1-3; no reliable D call. Per germline, CDR1 LGHNA and CDR2 YSLEER. The CDR3 covers 16 residues. CDR3 loop: CTSSPEGLSSGNTIYF. Here the CDR3 DNA reads TGCACCAGCAGCCCCGAGGGCTTGAGCTCTGGAAACACAATATATTTT.

The gene calls are TRBV18 and TRBJ2-3, with 8 bases identical to TRBD1. This CDR3 has 14 amino acids. Germline loops: CDR1 KGHSH, CDR2 LQKENI. The trim removed 4 bases at V and 7 bases at J, leaving 7 bases unmatched. This CDR3 reads CASSLPGGRNTQYF. In DNA, the CDR3 is TGTGCCAGCTCACTACCAGGGGGCAGGAATACGCAGTATTTT.

Ten or more counts support this clonotype. The chain is built from TRBV20-1 and TRBJ1-5, with D perhaps matching TRBD1 (6 bases). The V end was cut by 6 bases, the J end by 5 bases, with 29 bases between. This CDR3 spans 18 amino acids. In germline, CDR1 is DFQATT, CDR2 SNEGSKA (reference sequence). CDR3 in amino acids: CSAPRERRSGAGDQPQHF. In DNA form, the CDR3 reads TGCAGTGCCCCGAGGGAAAGGCGCTCGGGGGCCGGCGATCAGCCCCAGCATTTT.

This sequence joins TRBV15 and TRBJ1-2; 7 nucleotides line up with TRBD1. This CDR3 has 14 residues. Germline V lookup: CDR1 LNHNV, CDR2 YYDKDF (reference sequence). V was pared by 4 bases and J by 3 bases, with 5 bases of the junction left unmatched. CDR3 loop: CATSKGGMDYGYTF. The CDR3 DNA is TGTGCCACCAGCAAAGGGGGCATGGACTATGGCTACACCTTC.

This sequence joins TRBV2 and TRBJ2-5, with D unresolved. Trimming took 4 bases from V and 7 from J, leaving 13 bases between them. The CDR3 consists of 13 residues. Germline V gene data show CDR1 as SNHLY and CDR2 as FYNNEI. DNA of the CDR3: TGTGCCAGCAGTGGCAGCCTATGGGGGACCCAGTACTTC. Amino acid sequence: CASSGSLWGTQYF.

The chain couples TRBV3-1 to TRBJ2-2, with a tentative D call TRBD1 (5 bases). Trimming took off 2 bases at V and 9 bases at J, with 16 bases between the two ends. The CDR3 runs 15 residues. The germline V gene encodes CDR1 LGHDT and CDR2 YNNKEL (reference sequence). CDR3 DNA sequence: TGTGCCAGCAGCCAAAGGTACAGGTTAACCTGGGAGCTGTTTTTT. It encodes CASSQRYRLTWELFF.

This clonotype was recorded at least ten times. CDR3 nucleotides: TGTGCCAGCAGCTATGAAGGGCAGAGAAACTATGGCTACACCTTC. Amino acids: CASSYEGQRNYGYTF. The J gene is TRBJ1-2, the V gene TRBV7-9, with D unclear. Germline V gene lookup returns CDR1 SEHNR and CDR2 FQNEAQ (reference sequence). V was shortened by 4 bases and J by 2 bases, with 14 bases between the two germline ends. CDR3 length equals 15 residues.

This clonotype came up many times. The gene calls are TRBV12-3 or TRBV12-4 and TRBJ2-1; D is undetermined. V lost 4 bases, J lost 5 bases, and 9 bases lay in between. The length of the CDR3 is 13 residues. The chain's CDR3 is CASSSLSHNEQFF. The DNA for the CDR3 is TGTGCCAGCAGTTCGCTCAGCCACAATGAGCAGTTCTTC.

This clonotype occurred many times. This rearrangement joins TRBV7-2 to TRBJ2-3; D unclear. The germline CDR1 and CDR2 sequences are SGHTA and FQGNSA. The length of the CDR3 is 14 residues. The ends were cut back, 2 bases at V and 3 bases at J, with 9 bases in the middle. The CDR3 loop reads CASSLSHGTDTQYF. CDR3 nucleotides: TGTGCCAGCAGCTTATCGCATGGAACAGATACGCAGTATTTT.

At least ten counts were recorded for this clonotype. The chain is built from TRBV5-1 and TRBJ2-7; D gene ambiguous. Germline-derived CDR1 and CDR2 are SGHRS and YFSETQ. This CDR3 comprises 15 residues. V was clipped by 6 bases and J by 1 base, with 17 bases between them. For the CDR3, the DNA is TGCGCCAGCACCCTCTCCCCCGAGAGATCCTACGAGCAGTACGTC. Amino acids: CASTLSPERSYEQYV.

There are many counts of this clonotype. The chain carries TRBV18 and TRBJ2-3, with TRBD1 matching over 9 bases. Germline V gene data show CDR1 as KGHSH and CDR2 as LQKENI. V dropped 6 bases and J dropped 3; count of bases not matched to a gene: 4. The CDR3 runs to 14 residues. The CDR3 nucleotides are TGTGCCAGCTCGACGACAGGGGGAACAGATACGCAGTATTTT. Amino acids: CASSTTGGTDTQYF.

This clonotype has ten or more counts. The chain carries TRBV7-9 and TRBJ1-1; TRBD1 might be the D (6 bases). Germline assignment: CDR1 SEHNR and CDR2 FQNEAQ (reference sequence). The CDR3 sequence is 12 residues long. V dropped 5 bases and J dropped 10 bases, with 14 bases sitting between them. The chain's CDR3 is CASSRGPRGAFF. CDR3 coding DNA: TGTGCCAGCAGCCGGGGGCCCCGAGGAGCTTTCTTT. The full variable domain, its missing parts supplied by reference TRBV7-9 and TRBJ1-1, is DTGVSQNPRHKITKRGQNVTFRCDPISEHNRLYWYRQTLGQGPEFLTYFQNEAQLEKSRLLSDRFSAERPKGSFSTLEIQRTEQGDSAMYLCASSRGPRGAFFGQGTRLTVV.

This clonotype has a count of ten or more. The chain has TRBV28 and TRBJ2-5; no firm D call. The CDR3 totals 14 residues. V shed 5 bases and J shed 2 bases, with 12 bases lying between them. Germline CDR1 reads MDHEN; CDR2 reads SYDVKM. CDR3 protein: CASSPQDWQETQYF. The CDR3 DNA follows: TGTGCCAGCAGTCCTCAAGACTGGCAAGAGACCCAGTACTTC.

The chain carries TRBV3-1 and TRBJ2-5, with 7 bases fitting TRBD2. Germline V gives CDR1 LGHDT, CDR2 YNNKEL (reference sequence). The CDR3 is 14 amino acids. V lost 4 bases and J lost 4; bases outside the gene matches: 6. CDR3 nucleotide sequence: TGTGCCAGCAGCCGGGGACTAACTGGAGAGACCCAGTACTTC. Its translation: CASSRGLTGETQYF.

This clonotype was seen repeatedly, ten times or more. The rearrangement uses TRBV4-1 and TRBJ2-2; 11 bases fit TRBD1. V lost 5 bases and J lost 5; bases outside the gene matches: 7. The CDR3 runs to 16 residues. CDR1 and CDR2 (germline): MGHRA, YSYEKL. Written as DNA, the CDR3 is TGCGCCAGCAGCTCTGGGACAGGGGGTTGGACCGGGGAGCTGTTTTTT. Its protein is CASSSGTGGWTGELFF.

On this clonotype itself: Since a much larger clone is just one base distant, this may be a read error. The chain carries TRBV27 and TRBJ1-1; TRBD1 aligns across 9 bases. CDR3 length equals 23 residues. The germline CDR1 and CDR2 sequences are MNHEY and SMNVEV (reference sequence). The CDR3 coding sequence is TGTGTCAGCAGTCGGACAGGGGCACAGTCAAAATCCCAAAAAAGACTTCGCCACACTGAAGCTTTCTTT. It encodes CVSSRTGAQSKSQKRLRHTEAFF.

In this sample, this clonotype turned up many times. The V and J genes are TRBV4-3 and TRBJ1-1; D is ambiguous. This CDR3 has 16 residues. CDR1 LGHNA and CDR2 YSLEER come from the germline V gene. With 0 bases removed from V and 1 base from J, the gap between germline ends came to 12 bases. The CDR3 reads CASSQDLPGSNTEAFF. For the CDR3, the DNA is TGCGCCAGCAGCCAAGATCTCCCGGGATCGAACACTGAAGCTTTCTTT.

Ten or more counts support this clonotype. The chain carries TRBV5-1 and TRBJ2-3, with a possible D match to TRBD1 (5 bases). CDR3 length: 15 amino acids. V was trimmed by 5 bases and J by 2 bases, leaving 15 bases between them. The germline V gene encodes CDR1 SGHRS and CDR2 YFSETQ. The CDR3 DNA sequence: TGCGCCAGCAGAGAGGTGTCAGGGAACACAGATACGCAGTATTTT. This translates into CASREVSGNTDTQYF. Filled out from reference TRBV5-1 and TRBJ2-3, the complete variable domain reads KAGVTQTPRYLIKTRGQQVTLSCSPISGHRSVSWYQQTPGQGLQFLFEYFSETQRNKGNFPGRFSGRQFSNSRSEMNVSTLELGDSALYLCASREVSGNTDTQYFGPGTRLTVL.

The chain joins TRBV29-1 to TRBJ2-7, with TRBD1 as a possible D gene (5 bases). Germline-derived CDR1 and CDR2 are SQVTM and ANQGSEA. V was pared by 4 bases and J by 5 bases, with 15 bases between. The CDR3 extends over 13 amino acids. The CDR3, as DNA: TGCAGCGTTGGATTAGCAGGGCTGCACGAGCAGTACTTC. Encoded protein: CSVGLAGLHEQYF.

This clonotype was seen repeatedly, ten times or more. V usage is TRBV20-1 and J usage is TRBJ2-1; 11 bases agree with TRBD2. V shed 0 bases, J shed 8 bases, and the junction held 6 bases outside the gene matches. Germline loops: CDR1 DFQATT, CDR2 SNEGSKA (reference sequence). The length of the CDR3 is 15 residues. CDR3 DNA sequence: TGCAGTGCTAGAGATAGGCTAGCGGGGGGCCATGAGCAGTTCTTC. This translates into CSARDRLAGGHEQFF.

The table lists this clonotype with a few counts. The genes are TRBV20-1 and TRBJ2-3; D is perhaps TRBD1 (5 bases). This CDR3 is built from 14 residues. The germline gives CDR1 DFQATT, CDR2 SNEGSKA (reference sequence). The V end was cut by 6 bases, the J end by 0 bases, with 13 bases between. The CDR3 bases are TGCAGTGCCCCCTTAGGGGCCAGCACAGATACGCAGTATTTT. Protein product: CSAPLGASTDTQYF.

This clonotype was observed many times. The CDR3 loop is CASSALGAGELFF. The CDR3, as DNA: TGCGCCAGCAGCGCACTAGGGGCCGGGGAGCTGTTTTTT. The J gene is TRBJ2-2, the V gene TRBV5-1, with D perhaps given as TRBD1 or TRBD2 (5 bases each). From germline, CDR1 is SGHRS and CDR2 YFSETQ. V shed 4 bases and J shed 6 bases, with 10 bases lying between them. This CDR3 is 13 amino acids long.

Many counts were recorded for this clonotype. The chain employs TRBV20-1 and TRBJ2-7; 7 bases align to TRBD1. With 4 bases clipped from V and 3 bases from J, the junction kept 6 bases outside the gene matches. This CDR3 region has 13 residues. Looked up from germline, CDR1 is DFQATT and CDR2 is SNEGSKA (reference sequence). Here the CDR3 reads CSATTGYGYEQYF. As DNA, the CDR3 is TGCAGTGCTACGACAGGGTATGGCTACGAGCAGTACTTC.

The CDR3 DNA follows: TGTGCCAGCAGTTTAGGGGCAGGGGGACTCACTAACTATGGCTACACCTTC. Its protein product is CASSLGAGGLTNYGYTF. The J gene is TRBJ1-2, the V gene TRBV12-3 or TRBV12-4; TRBD1 agrees at 7 bases. The CDR3 contains 17 residues. The ends lost 1 base at V and 0 bases at J; junction bases unmatched: 8.

This clonotype appeared many times. The chain uses TRBV4-3 and TRBJ1-2; no reliable D call. This CDR3 comprises 13 residues. V shed 4 bases and J shed 6 bases, with 12 bases lying between them. The germline gives CDR1 LGHNA, CDR2 YSLEER. CDR3 nucleotide sequence: TGCGCCAGCAGCCCCACAACCGGGGATGGCTACACCTTC. This encodes CASSPTTGDGYTF.